The sequence of this TCR beta chain was determined in a study of blood T cell repertoires in COVID-19. Looking at the study overall: COVID-19 samples from acute and convalescent phases originated in the United States, Italy and Spain. The analysed material was cDNA or gDNA that came from T cells, B-cell-depleted T cells, or PBMCs.

Germline CDR1 and CDR2: WNHNN and SYGVQD (reference sequence). Trimming cost V 8 bases and J 7 bases; bases outside gene matches: 8. The CDR3 loop spans 14 amino acids. Clones were sequenced by immunoSEQ multiplex PCR, and TCRdb holds only the in-frame ones, with some missing. This table has about 95,000 clones, under 85% appearing once. This TCR derives from a human donor in a cohort sampled during active COVID-19. Sequenced material: peripheral blood. V gene TRBV10-1 combines with J gene TRBJ1-6; 7 bases align to TRBD1. CDR3 protein: CASGTGTANSPLHF. CDR3 nucleotides: TGCGCCAGCGGTACCGGGACAGCGAATTCACCCCTCCACTTT.